The rows below give T cell receptor beta chains drawn from one sample of a study of blood T cells in healthy people across ages. TCRdb analysed the 5' RACE reads with MiXCR anew, one entry per CDR3 protein. The sample has hundreds of thousands of distinct CDR3 sequences, roughly 32% seen once. Sample: blood. These receptors were taken from a woman of 80 years or more in good health. Both conserved end residues are part of each CDR3. D genes are given only for firm matches.

d_call,v_call,cdr3_aa
NA,TRBV12-3/TRBV12-4,CASSLVSGVGCDTQYF
TRBD2,TRBV5-1,CASSSRAGTSGFTDTQYF
NA,TRBV12-3/TRBV12-4,CASSLSGRTDTQYF
TRBD1,TRBV6-6,CASSPNRGRGYGYTF
TRBD1,TRBV5-4,CASSQFRGTPNYGYTF
NA,TRBV9,CASSVEAGWETQYF
NA,TRBV5-1,CASSTTGIQETQYF
TRBD1,TRBV15,CATSRGGTGGRHEQFF
NA,TRBV4-1,CASSQGATGSTDTQYF
NA,TRBV7-2,CASRTDGGPWETQYF
TRBD2,TRBV29-1,CSVGSASGGGTQYF
NA,TRBV30,CACSPGPNTRYTF
TRBD1,TRBV3-1,CASSQPAHRGPTDTQYF
NA,TRBV11-1,CASSLAVWQGSDTQYF
TRBD1,TRBV9,CASSGRDRPYSNQPQHF
NA,TRBV18,CASSPRGGYSDTQYF
NA,TRBV6-6,CASSYRPLREGYTF
NA,TRBV20-1,CSARDPIYLNEQYF
NA,TRBV11-2,CASSIPGAATTDTQYF
NA,TRBV7-9,CASSLSSELETQYF
TRBD2,TRBV6-1,CASSEASGGSVTISHNEQFF
TRBD2,TRBV3-1,CASSQEGGLAGGTQYF
NA,TRBV7-2,CASSLQRDTQYF
NA,TRBV25-1,CASSDSPLLGQGGNEKLFF
TRBD1,TRBV5-1,CASSSRQGASYEQYF
NA,TRBV9,CASSVAGTFSYEQYF
TRBD2,TRBV20-1,CSARGTSARGPLQFF
TRBD1,TRBV5-1,CASSGEQGRTEAFF
NA,TRBV5-6,CASSLEGEAFF
TRBD1,TRBV9,CASSGQGKLDTEAFF
TRBD2,TRBV5-1,CASSSLQRGDSNEQYF
TRBD1,TRBV6-1,CASRTMTGENSPLHF
NA,TRBV12-3/TRBV12-4,CASSPSGRHGYTF
TRBD1,TRBV30,CAWSAAGTGGNQPQHF
TRBD1,TRBV7-6,CASSLNSGGGETQYF
NA,TRBV6-2/TRBV6-3,CASSNTNTGELFF
NA,TRBV20-1,CSATGTPSGQETQYF
NA,TRBV18,CASSPGAGGTEAFF
NA,TRBV4-2,CASSRGDSTPDNEQFF
NA,TRBV29-1,CSAMRENTEAFF
NA,TRBV9,CASSPTRRELFF
TRBD2,TRBV13,CASSRRLAGGYEQYF
TRBD2,TRBV5-1,CASIGGDETQYF